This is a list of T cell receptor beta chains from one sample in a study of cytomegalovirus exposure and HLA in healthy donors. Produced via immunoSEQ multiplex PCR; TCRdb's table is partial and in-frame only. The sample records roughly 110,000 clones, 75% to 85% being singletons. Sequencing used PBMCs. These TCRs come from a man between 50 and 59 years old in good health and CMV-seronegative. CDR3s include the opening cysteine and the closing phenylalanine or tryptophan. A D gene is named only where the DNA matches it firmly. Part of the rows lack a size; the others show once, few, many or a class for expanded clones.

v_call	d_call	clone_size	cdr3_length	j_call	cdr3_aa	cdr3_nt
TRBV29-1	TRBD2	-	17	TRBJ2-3	CSVEGGLAGRVTDTQYF	TGCAGCGTTGAAGGTGGACTCGCGGGGAGGGTCACAGATACGCAGTATTTT
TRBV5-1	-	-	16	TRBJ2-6	CASSLDTNSGANVLTF	TGCGCCAGCAGCTTGGACACTAACTCTGGGGCCAACGTCCTGACTTTC
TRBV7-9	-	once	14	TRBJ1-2	CASSSLGGGYGYTF	TGTGCCAGCAGCTCCCTGGGGGGTGGCTATGGCTACACCTTC
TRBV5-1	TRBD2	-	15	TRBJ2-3	CASSGLSGGTDTQYF	TGCGCCAGCAGCGGATTGAGCGGGGGCACAGATACGCAGTATTTT
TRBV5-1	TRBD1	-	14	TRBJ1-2	CASSYGQGSYGYTF	TGCGCCAGCAGCTACGGACAGGGTTCCTATGGCTACACCTTC
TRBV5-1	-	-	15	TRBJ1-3	CASSLDRALGNTIYF	TGCGCCAGCAGCTTGGACAGGGCACTAGGAAACACCATATATTTT
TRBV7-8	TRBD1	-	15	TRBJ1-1	CASSLDRVLETEAFF	TGTGCCAGCAGCTTGGACAGGGTTTTAGAGACTGAAGCTTTCTTT
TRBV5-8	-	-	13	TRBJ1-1	CASIGGMGTEAFF	TGTGCCAGCATCGGGGGTATGGGCACTGAAGCTTTCTTT
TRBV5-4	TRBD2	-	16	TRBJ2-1	CASSLGTSGGGDEQFF	TGTGCCAGCAGCTTGGGAACGAGCGGGGGCGGCGATGAGCAGTTCTTC
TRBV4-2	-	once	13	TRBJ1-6	CASNRGDNSPLHF	TGTGCCAGCAATCGGGGTGATAATTCACCCCTCCACTTT
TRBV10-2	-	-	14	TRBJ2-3	CASSLSGRTDTQYF	TGCGCCAGCAGTCTTAGCGGTCGCACAGATACGCAGTATTTT
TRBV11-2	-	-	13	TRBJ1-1	CASSLDRETEAFF	TGTGCCAGCAGCTTAGATCGGGAAACTGAAGCTTTCTTT
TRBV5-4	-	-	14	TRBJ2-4	CASSFWGRGNIQYF	TGTGCCAGCAGCTTTTGGGGGCGCGGGAACATTCAGTACTTC
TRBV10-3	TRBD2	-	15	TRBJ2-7	CAITRQTSGGYEQYF	TGTGCCATCACCCGACAGACTAGCGGGGGGTACGAGCAGTACTTC